The 2 T cell receptor beta chains below come from one sample, sequenced in a study of post-analysis software for immune sequencing data (dated by TCRdb to the mid-2010s). Paper-wide results and their limitations: Roughly 5 TRBV segments, including TRBV5-6, TRBV5-1 and TRBV20-1, were significantly more frequent in patients than controls.

No antigen has been identified for these receptors. Libraries were constructed by PCR. The sample was run on an Illumina HiSeq 2500. To reduce PCR and sequencing biases, unique molecular identifiers were incorporated into the TCR beta cDNA libraries. The public reads were reanalyzed by TCRdb: fastp trimming at Q25, MiXCR alignment, in-frame beta chains only. Entries are consolidated by CDR3 protein sequence, retaining the most common genes and DNA. The sample includes a few hundred thousand distinct CDR3 sequences, with about a third observed a single time. 13% of the sample belongs to the ten largest clones. Sample: blood. Source of these receptors: a girl aged 5-17 years with multiple sclerosis.

This clonotype was counted between two and nine times. This chain joins TRBV5-1 and TRBJ2-3; 10 bases agree with TRBD2. V shed 0 bases and J 7 bases; nucleotides not matched to a gene: 8. The CDR3 totals 16 residues. The V gene's germline CDR1 is SGHRS and CDR2 YFSETQ. The CDR3 reads CASSLEGSGGTNTQYF. The CDR3 DNA reads as TGCGCCAGCAGCTTGGAAGGTAGCGGGGGGACGAATACGCAGTATTTT. The variable domain in full, completed from reference TRBV5-1 and TRBJ2-3, reads KAGVTQTPRYLIKTRGQQVTLSCSPISGHRSVSWYQQTPGQGLQFLFEYFSETQRNKGNFPGRFSGRQFSNSRSEMNVSTLELGDSALYLCASSLEGSGGTNTQYFGPGTRLTVL.

This clonotype was observed a few times. The V and J genes are TRBV4-1 and TRBJ2-1; a possible D gene is TRBD1 (6 bases). CDR3 length equals 14 residues. CDR1 MGHRA and CDR2 YSYEKL come from the germline V gene. V gave up 1 base and J gave up 10 bases, with 14 bases separating them. CDR3 amino acids: CASSQVSRGGEQFF. The CDR3 coding sequence is TGCGCCAGCAGCCAAGTATCCAGGGGTGGAGAGCAGTTCTTC.